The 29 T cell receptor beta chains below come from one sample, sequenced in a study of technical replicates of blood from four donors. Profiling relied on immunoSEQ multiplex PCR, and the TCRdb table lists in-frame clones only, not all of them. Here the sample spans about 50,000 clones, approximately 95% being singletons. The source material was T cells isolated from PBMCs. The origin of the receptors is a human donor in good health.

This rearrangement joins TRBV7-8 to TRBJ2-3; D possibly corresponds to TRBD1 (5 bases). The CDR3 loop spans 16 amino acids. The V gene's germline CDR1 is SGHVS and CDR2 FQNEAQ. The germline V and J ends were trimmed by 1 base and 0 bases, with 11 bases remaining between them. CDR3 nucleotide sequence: TGTGCCAGCAGCTTAGTGGCAGGGTCTAGCACAGATACGCAGTATTTT. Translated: CASSLVAGSSTDTQYF.

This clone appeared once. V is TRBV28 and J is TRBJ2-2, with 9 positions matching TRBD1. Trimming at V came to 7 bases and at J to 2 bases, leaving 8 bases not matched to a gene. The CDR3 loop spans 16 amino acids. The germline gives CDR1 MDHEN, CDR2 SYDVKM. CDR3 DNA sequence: TGTGCCAGCATAAGGGGACAGGGTGGTAACACCGGGGAGCTGTTTTTT. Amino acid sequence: CASIRGQGGNTGELFF.

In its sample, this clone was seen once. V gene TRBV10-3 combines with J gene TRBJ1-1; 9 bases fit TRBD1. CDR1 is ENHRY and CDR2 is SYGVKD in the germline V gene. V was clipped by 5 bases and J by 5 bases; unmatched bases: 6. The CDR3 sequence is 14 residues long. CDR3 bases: TGTGCCATCAGTCCGGACAGGGGAAGTACTGAAGCTTTCTTT. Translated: CAISPDRGSTEAFF.

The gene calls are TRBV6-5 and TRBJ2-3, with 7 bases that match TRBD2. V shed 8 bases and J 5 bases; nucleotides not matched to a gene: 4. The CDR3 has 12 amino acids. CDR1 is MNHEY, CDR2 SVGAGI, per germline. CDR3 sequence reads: CASQAGEDTQYF. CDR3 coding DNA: TGTGCCAGCCAGGCGGGAGAAGATACGCAGTATTTT.

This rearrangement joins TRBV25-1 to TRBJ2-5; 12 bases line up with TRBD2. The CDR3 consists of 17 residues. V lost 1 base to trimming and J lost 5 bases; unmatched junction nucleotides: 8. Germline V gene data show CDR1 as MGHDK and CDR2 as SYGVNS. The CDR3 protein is CASSEWLAGGRVETQYF. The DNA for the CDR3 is TGTGCCAGCAGTGAATGGCTAGCGGGAGGGAGGGTGGAGACCCAGTACTTC.

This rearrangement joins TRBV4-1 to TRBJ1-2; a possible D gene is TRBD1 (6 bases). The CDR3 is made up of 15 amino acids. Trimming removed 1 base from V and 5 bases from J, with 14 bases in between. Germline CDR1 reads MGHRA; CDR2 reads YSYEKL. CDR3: CASSQAGTTYYGYTF. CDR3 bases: TGCGCCAGCAGCCAAGCTGGGACAACTTATTATGGCTACACCTTC.

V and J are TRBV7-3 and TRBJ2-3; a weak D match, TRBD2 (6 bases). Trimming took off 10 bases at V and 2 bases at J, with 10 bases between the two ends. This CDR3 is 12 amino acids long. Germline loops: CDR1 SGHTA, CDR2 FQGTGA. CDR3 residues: CAKEGNTDTQYF. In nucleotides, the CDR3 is TGTGCCAAGGAGGGGAACACAGATACGCAGTATTTT.

The CDR3 sequence is CAWRGTPRPNYGYTF. In DNA, the CDR3 is TGTGCCTGGAGGGGGACACCCAGACCCAACTATGGCTACACCTTC. The chain has TRBV30 and TRBJ1-2, with a weak D call TRBD1 (6 bases). V shed 3 bases and J shed 2 bases, with 16 bases lying between them. Germline lookup yields CDR1 GTSNPN and CDR2 SVGIG (reference sequence). The CDR3 covers 15 residues.

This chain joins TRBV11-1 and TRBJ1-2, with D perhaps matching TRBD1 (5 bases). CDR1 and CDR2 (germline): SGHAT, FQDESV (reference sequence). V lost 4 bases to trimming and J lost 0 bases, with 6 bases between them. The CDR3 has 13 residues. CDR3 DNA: TGTGCCAGCAGCTCGACAGCTAACTATGGCTACACCTTC. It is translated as CASSSTANYGYTF.

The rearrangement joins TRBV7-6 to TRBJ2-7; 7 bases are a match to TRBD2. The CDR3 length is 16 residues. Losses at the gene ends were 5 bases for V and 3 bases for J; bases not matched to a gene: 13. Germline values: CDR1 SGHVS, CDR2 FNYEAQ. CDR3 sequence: CASSPRWTSSDYEQYF. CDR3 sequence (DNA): TGTGCCAGCAGCCCCCGATGGACTAGTTCAGACTACGAGCAGTACTTC.

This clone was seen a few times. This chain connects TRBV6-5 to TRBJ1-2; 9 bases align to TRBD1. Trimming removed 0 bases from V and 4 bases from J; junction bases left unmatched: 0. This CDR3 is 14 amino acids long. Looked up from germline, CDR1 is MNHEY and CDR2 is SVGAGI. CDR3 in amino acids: CASSYSTGGYGYTF. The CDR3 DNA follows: TGTGCCAGCAGTTACTCGACAGGGGGCTATGGCTACACCTTC.

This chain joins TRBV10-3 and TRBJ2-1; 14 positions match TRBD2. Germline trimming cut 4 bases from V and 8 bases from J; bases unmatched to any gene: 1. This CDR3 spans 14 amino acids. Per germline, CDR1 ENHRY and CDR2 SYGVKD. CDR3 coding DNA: TGTGCCATCAGTGGACTAGCGGGAGGGGATGAGCAGTTCTTC. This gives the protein CAISGLAGGDEQFF.

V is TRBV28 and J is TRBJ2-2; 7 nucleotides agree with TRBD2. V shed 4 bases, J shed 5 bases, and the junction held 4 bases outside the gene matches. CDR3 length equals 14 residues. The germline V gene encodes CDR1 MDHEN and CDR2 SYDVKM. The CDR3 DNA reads TGTGCCAGCAGTTCACCCGGGGGGACCGGGGAGCTGTTTTTT. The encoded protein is CASSSPGGTGELFF. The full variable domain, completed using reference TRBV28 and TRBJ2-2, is DVKVTQSSRYLVKRTGEKVFLECVQDMDHENMFWYRQDPGLGLRLIYFSYDVKMKEKGDIPEGYSVSREKKERFSLILESASTNQTSMYLCASSSPGGTGELFFGEGSRLTVL.

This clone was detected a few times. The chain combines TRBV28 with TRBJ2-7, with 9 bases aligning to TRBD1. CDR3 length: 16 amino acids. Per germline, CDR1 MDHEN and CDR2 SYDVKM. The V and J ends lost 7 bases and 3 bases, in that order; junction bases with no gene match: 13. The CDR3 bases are TGTGCCAGCACCCCCCCTCCGGGACAGGGATTCTACGAGCAGTACTTC. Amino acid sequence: CASTPPPGQGFYEQYF. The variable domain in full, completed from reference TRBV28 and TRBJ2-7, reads DVKVTQSSRYLVKRTGEKVFLECVQDMDHENMFWYRQDPGLGLRLIYFSYDVKMKEKGDIPEGYSVSREKKERFSLILESASTNQTSMYLCASTPPPGQGFYEQYFGPGTRLTVT.

CDR3 bases: TGTGCCAGCAGCCTAAGTCGGGAAATCTCTGGAAACACCATATATTTT. It translates to CASSLSREISGNTIYF. This chain links TRBV4-2 with TRBJ1-3; D uncertain. The length of the CDR3 is 16 residues. Germline CDR1 LGHNA, CDR2 YNFKEQ. V was trimmed by 4 bases and J by 0 bases, leaving 13 bases between them.

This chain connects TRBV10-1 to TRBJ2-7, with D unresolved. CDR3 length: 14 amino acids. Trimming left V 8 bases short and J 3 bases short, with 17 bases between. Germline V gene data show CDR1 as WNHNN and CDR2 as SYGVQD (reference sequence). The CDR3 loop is CASSAHSRLYEQYF. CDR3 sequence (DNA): TGCGCCAGCTCTGCGCACTCCCGCCTCTACGAGCAGTACTTC.

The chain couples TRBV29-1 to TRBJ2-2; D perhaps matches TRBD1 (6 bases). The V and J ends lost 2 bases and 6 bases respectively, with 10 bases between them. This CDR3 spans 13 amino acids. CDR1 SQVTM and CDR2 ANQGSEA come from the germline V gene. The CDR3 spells CSVEKAGAGELFF. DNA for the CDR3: TGCAGCGTTGAAAAGGCAGGGGCCGGGGAGCTGTTTTTT.

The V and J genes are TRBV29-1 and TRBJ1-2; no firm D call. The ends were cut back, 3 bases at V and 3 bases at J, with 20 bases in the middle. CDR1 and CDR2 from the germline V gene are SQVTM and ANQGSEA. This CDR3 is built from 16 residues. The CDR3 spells CSVDEGRKTYHYGYTF. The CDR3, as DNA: TGCAGCGTTGATGAGGGCAGAAAAACTTATCACTATGGCTACACCTTC.

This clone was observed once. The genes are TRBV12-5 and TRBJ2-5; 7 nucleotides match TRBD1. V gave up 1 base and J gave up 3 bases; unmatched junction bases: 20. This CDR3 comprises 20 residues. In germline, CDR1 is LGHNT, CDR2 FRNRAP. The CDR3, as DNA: TGTGCTAGTGGTTTGGCAGCGGCGCTTCCGGGACAGATAACCAAAGAGACCCAGTACTTC. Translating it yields CASGLAAALPGQITKETQYF. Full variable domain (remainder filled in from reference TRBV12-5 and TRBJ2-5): DARVTQTPRHKVTEMGQEVTMRCQPILGHNTVFWYRQTMMQGLELLAYFRNRAPLDDSGMPKDRFSAEMPDATLATLKIQPSEPRDSAVYFCASGLAAALPGQITKETQYFGPGTRLLVL.

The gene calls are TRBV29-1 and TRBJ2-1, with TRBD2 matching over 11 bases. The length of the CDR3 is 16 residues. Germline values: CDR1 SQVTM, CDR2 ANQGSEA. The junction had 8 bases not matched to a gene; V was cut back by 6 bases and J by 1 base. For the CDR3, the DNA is TGCAGCGTGATGAAGACTAGCGGGACTTCCTACAATGAGCAGTTCTTC. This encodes CSVMKTSGTSYNEQFF.

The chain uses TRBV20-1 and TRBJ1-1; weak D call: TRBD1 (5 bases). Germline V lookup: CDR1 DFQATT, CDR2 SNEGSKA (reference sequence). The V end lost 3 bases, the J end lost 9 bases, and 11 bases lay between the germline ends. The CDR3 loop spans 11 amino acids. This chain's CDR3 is CSASLGTQAFF. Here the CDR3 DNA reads TGCAGTGCTAGCCTGGGGACTCAAGCTTTCTTT.

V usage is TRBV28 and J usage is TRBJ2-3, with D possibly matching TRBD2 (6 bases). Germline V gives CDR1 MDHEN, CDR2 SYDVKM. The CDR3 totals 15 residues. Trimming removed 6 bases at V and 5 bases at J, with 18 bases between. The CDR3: CASSSKGGARDTQYF. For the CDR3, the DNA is TGTGCCAGCAGCTCCAAGGGCGGGGCCAGAGATACGCAGTATTTT.

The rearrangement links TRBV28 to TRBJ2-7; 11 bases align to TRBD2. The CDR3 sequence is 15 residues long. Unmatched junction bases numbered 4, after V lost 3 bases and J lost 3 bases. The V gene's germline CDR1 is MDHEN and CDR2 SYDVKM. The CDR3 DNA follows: TGTGCCAGCAGTTTTAATAGCGGGAGGGTCTACGAGCAGTACTTC. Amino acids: CASSFNSGRVYEQYF.

CDR3: CASRAIDRGLNNEKLFF. In DNA, the CDR3 is TGTGCCAGCAGAGCTATCGACAGGGGGCTAAATAATGAAAAACTGTTTTTT. The rearrangement joins TRBV7-8 to TRBJ1-4; 10 positions agree with TRBD1. CDR1 and CDR2 (germline): SGHVS, FQNEAQ. With 6 bases clipped from V and 4 bases from J, the junction kept 11 bases outside the gene matches. The CDR3 is 17 residues long.

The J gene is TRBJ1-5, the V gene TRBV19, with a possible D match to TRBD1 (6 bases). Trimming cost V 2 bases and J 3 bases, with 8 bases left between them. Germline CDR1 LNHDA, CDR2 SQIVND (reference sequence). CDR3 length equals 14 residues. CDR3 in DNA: TGTGCCAGTAGTATAAGGGACACCAATCAGCCCCAGCATTTT. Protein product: CASSIRDTNQPQHF.

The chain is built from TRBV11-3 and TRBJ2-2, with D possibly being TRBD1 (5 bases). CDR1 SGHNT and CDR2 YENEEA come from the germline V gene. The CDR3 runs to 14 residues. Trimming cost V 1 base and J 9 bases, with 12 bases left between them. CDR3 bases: TGTGCCAGCAGCTTAGGGTTGTCAGGGAGGGAGCTGTTTTTT. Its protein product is CASSLGLSGRELFF.

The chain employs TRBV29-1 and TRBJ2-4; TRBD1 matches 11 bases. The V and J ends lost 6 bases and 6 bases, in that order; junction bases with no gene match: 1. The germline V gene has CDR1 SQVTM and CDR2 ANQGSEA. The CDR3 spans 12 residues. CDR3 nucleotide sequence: TGCAGCGTGGGGACAGGGGGAAACATTCAGTACTTC. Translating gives CSVGTGGNIQYF.

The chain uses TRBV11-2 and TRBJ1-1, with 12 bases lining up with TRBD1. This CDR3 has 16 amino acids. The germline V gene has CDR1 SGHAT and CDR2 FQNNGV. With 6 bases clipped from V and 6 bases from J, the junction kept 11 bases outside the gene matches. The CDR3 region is CASRPPGQGALSEAFF. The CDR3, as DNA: TGTGCCAGCAGACCGCCGGGACAGGGGGCCCTCTCTGAAGCTTTCTTT.

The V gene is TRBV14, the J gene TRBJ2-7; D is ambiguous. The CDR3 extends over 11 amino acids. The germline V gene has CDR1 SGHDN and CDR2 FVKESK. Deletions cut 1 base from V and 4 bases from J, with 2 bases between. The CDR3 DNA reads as TGTGCCAGCAGCCAAGCTTACGAGCAGTACTTC. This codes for CASSQAYEQYF.